This T cell receptor (beta chain) derives from a study of CD8+CD57+ T cells in acquired aplastic anemia. Looking at the study overall: Each DNA sample taken from sorted CD4+ and CD8+ cells came to 3 to 4 ug on average.

Sequenced patients had shown CD8+CD57+ cell expansion by flow cytometry. In all patients, the disease was severe acquired aplastic anemia. Patients were therapy-naive when their blood was sampled. A single count supports this clonotype. V gave up 3 bases and J gave up 8 bases; unmatched junction bases: 2. Germline loops: CDR1 SGHRS, CDR2 YFSETQ. The CDR3 covers 13 residues. Template material for TCR beta VDJ and CDR3 profiling consisted of genomic DNA. TCRdb itself ran the reads through MiXCR, one entry per CDR3 protein. The sample includes about 200,000 distinct CDR3 sequences, about 60% seen only once; the top ten take around 60%.

The sample was sorted CD4+, CD8+, or CD8+CD57+ T cells (not recorded which) from PBMCs. This TCR derives from a human donor with aplastic anemia. This sequence joins TRBV5-1 and TRBJ2-6, with 7 bases that match TRBD2. DNA of the CDR3: TGCGCCAGCAGCTGGGAGGGTCCCAACGTCCTGACTTTC. Translation gives CASSWEGPNVLTF.